A selection of T cell receptor beta chains follows, all from one sample in a study of cytomegalovirus exposure and HLA in healthy donors. TCRdb keeps only in-frame clones here, not all; method: immunoSEQ multiplex PCR. Among about 200,000 clones, around 82% were seen once, and the ten largest hold just under 3%. The sequenced sample consisted of PBMCs. Receptors originate from a woman under 40 in good health and CMV-seronegative. CDR3s include the opening cysteine and the closing phenylalanine or tryptophan. A D gene is named only where the DNA matches it firmly. Clone size is not always given. Where it is, it says once, few, many or a class for expanded clones.

CDR3 DNA | CDR3 protein | clone size | J gene | V gene | D gene
TGCGCCAGCAGTCAGGCCGGGACAGGGAAACTCCGACTTGCAACTAATGAAAAACTGTTTTTT | CASSQAGTGKLRLATNEKLFF | - | TRBJ1-4 | TRBV23-1 | TRBD1
TGTGCTAGTTCTTTCGGGGATTCCTACGAGCAGTACTTC | CASSFGDSYEQYF | - | TRBJ2-7 | TRBV12-5 | -
TGTGCCAGCAGTGATAAGGACAGGGCCCCCGGGGAGCTGTTTTTT | CASSDKDRAPGELFF | - | TRBJ2-2 | TRBV2 | TRBD1
TGTGCCAGCTCACCACGTGCCCAGGGTGTAGAGTACGAGCAGTACTTC | CASSPRAQGVEYEQYF | - | TRBJ2-7 | TRBV18 | -
TGTGCCAGCAGCTTTTTCCTAATGGCGGGATCTGACAATGAGCAGTTCTTC | CASSFFLMAGSDNEQFF | - | TRBJ2-1 | TRBV7-9 | -
TGTGCCAGCAGCTTCTACGGTCAGCCCCAGCATTTT | CASSFYGQPQHF | once | TRBJ1-5 | TRBV5-6 | -
TGTGCCAGCAGCTGGCCCCGTAACGGACAGGGCTACACCTTC | CASSWPRNGQGYTF | - | TRBJ1-2 | TRBV13 | -
TGTGCCAGCAGCTTAGTACGGGGTTTCTCCTACAATGAGCAGTTCTTC | CASSLVRGFSYNEQFF | - | TRBJ2-1 | TRBV11-2 | -
TGTGCCAGCAGCCCCCAGGCCCTTTATAACTATGGCTACACCTTC | CASSPQALYNYGYTF | - | TRBJ1-2 | TRBV7-6 | -
TGTGCCAGCAGCTTAGGTGTCCTAGCGGGTCTCTCTGGGGCCAACGTCCTGACTTTC | CASSLGVLAGLSGANVLTF | - | TRBJ2-6 | TRBV5-5 | TRBD2
TGTGCCAGCAGCTTAGTCTCTACCCCGGAGACCCAGTACTTC | CASSLVSTPETQYF | - | TRBJ2-5 | TRBV7-9 | -
TGTGCCGGCCGGCGGGGGGGCTCCTACAATGAGCAGTTCTTC | CAGRRGGSYNEQFF | - | TRBJ2-1 | TRBV30 | TRBD2
TGTGCCAGCAGCGCGACAATTTCCTCCTACGAGCAGTACTTC | CASSATISSYEQYF | once | TRBJ2-7 | TRBV7-9 | -
TGTGCTAGCAGCTTAGGGGGGGAATACAATGAGCAGTTCTTC | CASSLGGEYNEQFF | - | TRBJ2-1 | TRBV7-7 | -
TGTGCCAGTAGTCCAGGGGGCGCCCCCCATGGCTACACCTTC | CASSPGGAPHGYTF | few | TRBJ1-2 | TRBV19 | TRBD1
TGTGCCAGCAGTTTAAGGGGCCCCCACTACGAGCAGTACTTC | CASSLRGPHYEQYF | once | TRBJ2-7 | TRBV27 | -
TGTGCCAGCAGTGACAGGTCTCAAGAGACCCAGTACTTC | CASSDRSQETQYF | - | TRBJ2-5 | TRBV2 | -
TGCGCCAGCAGCTTCCGGACAGGCTATCTTAGCACAGATACGCAGTATTTT | CASSFRTGYLSTDTQYF | - | TRBJ2-3 | TRBV4-1 | TRBD1
TGTGCCAGCAGCCCCAGGGGTGGGACCTACGAGCAGTACTTC | CASSPRGGTYEQYF | few | TRBJ2-7 | TRBV7-2 | -
TGTGCCAGCAGTGATGGTTTTTATACTATACGAGAGACCCAGTACTTC | CASSDGFYTIRETQYF | - | TRBJ2-5 | TRBV25-1 | -
TGTGCCAGCAGCCCATGGTCCGGTTCCACAGATACGCAGTATTTT | CASSPWSGSTDTQYF | - | TRBJ2-3 | TRBV11-3 | -
TGTGCCAGCAGCCTTTTTTTTGCGACAGGAGGTGAAAAACTGTTTTTT | CASSLFFATGGEKLFF | - | TRBJ1-4 | TRBV14 | -
TGCGCCAGCAGCTTGGCCGCGACTGTATCCTACAATGAGCAGTTCTTC | CASSLAATVSYNEQFF | few | TRBJ2-1 | TRBV5-1 | -
TGCGCCAGCAGCCCCGGGACAGGTCCTGCTAACTATGGCTACACCTTC | CASSPGTGPANYGYTF | - | TRBJ1-2 | TRBV4-1 | TRBD1
TGCGCCAGCAGCTTGGCGGGGGGCTGGGCTGAAGCTTTCTTT | CASSLAGGWAEAFF | - | TRBJ1-1 | TRBV5-1 | -
TGCGCCAGCAGCCAGCACCCATATGGACTTAGAAACACTGAAGCTTTCTTT | CASSQHPYGLRNTEAFF | - | TRBJ1-1 | TRBV4-1 | -
TGCAGCGGGTTGGGGGCGCGACGATCCTACAATGAGCAGTTCTTC | CSGLGARRSYNEQFF | - | TRBJ2-1 | TRBV29-1 | -
TGTGCCAGTAGTATAAGGGCAGGGTACAATCAGCCCCAGCATTTT | CASSIRAGYNQPQHF | - | TRBJ1-5 | TRBV19 | -
TGTGCCAGCTCACCTTCTGCAACTAATGAAAAACTGTTTTTT | CASSPSATNEKLFF | - | TRBJ1-4 | TRBV18 | -
TGTGCCAGCAGCCCGTTTAGCGGGACAGGGATTACCGGGGAGCTGTTTTTT | CASSPFSGTGITGELFF | - | TRBJ2-2 | TRBV5-4 | -
TGTGCCAGCTCACCACAAGCTACTAGCGGCTACGAGCAGTACTTC | CASSPQATSGYEQYF | - | TRBJ2-7 | TRBV18 | TRBD2
TGTGCCAGCTCACCATCCGACAAATCCGGCGCTGAAGCTTTCTTT | CASSPSDKSGAEAFF | - | TRBJ1-1 | TRBV18 | -
TGTGCCAGCAGCCCCTACATCGACAGTAGGGATGGCTACACCTTC | CASSPYIDSRDGYTF | - | TRBJ1-2 | TRBV4-2 | -
TGTGCCAGCTCCGCGTCAGGGGGCTACGAGCAGTACTTC | CASSASGGYEQYF | few | TRBJ2-7 | TRBV18 | TRBD1
TGTGCCAGCAGCTTAGAAGCCCGAACCTACGAGCAGTACTTC | CASSLEARTYEQYF | - | TRBJ2-7 | TRBV13 | -
TGTGCCAGCAGCGACAGGGGGCGAGGCACTGAAGCTTTCTTT | CASSDRGRGTEAFF | - | TRBJ1-1 | TRBV6-5 | TRBD1
TGTGCCAGCGCAGACAGACAGGGGGCTGGCGGCTACACCTTC | CASADRQGAGGYTF | - | TRBJ1-2 | TRBV18 | TRBD1
TGTGCCAGCAGCCCTAAGGTTCTCGAGGGGGTTGGTAATGAAAAACTGTTTTTT | CASSPKVLEGVGNEKLFF | - | TRBJ1-4 | TRBV11-2 | -
TGTGCCAGCAACCTTGGGGGGGGAGATACGCAGTATTTT | CASNLGGGDTQYF | - | TRBJ2-3 | TRBV5-4 | TRBD2
TGCGCCAGCAGCCTAAGCCCGGGACTAGCGGAGAGGGAGTACTTC | CASSLSPGLAEREYF | - | TRBJ2-7 | TRBV5-1 | TRBD2
TGCGCCAGCAGCTTGGCGGGACAGGCCAACTATGGCTACACCTTC | CASSLAGQANYGYTF | once | TRBJ1-2 | TRBV5-1 | TRBD1
TGTGCCAGCATTAACGACAGGTTCGAGCAGTACTTC | CASINDRFEQYF | few | TRBJ2-7 | TRBV28 | -
TGTGCCAGCAGTCCAAGAGCGAACATGAACACTGAAGCTTTCTTT | CASSPRANMNTEAFF | few | TRBJ1-1 | TRBV6-5 | -
TGTGCCAGCAGCCAGGCGGGGACTGAAGCTTTCTTT | CASSQAGTEAFF | - | TRBJ1-1 | TRBV5-4 | -
TGCGCCAGCAGCTCCTCGGTCCAGGGAACCGGCTACACCTTC | CASSSSVQGTGYTF | - | TRBJ1-2 | TRBV5-1 | -
TGTGCCAGTAGACCGACCCTAGCGGGAGGGCTAGCCAAAAACATTCAGTACTTC | CASRPTLAGGLAKNIQYF | - | TRBJ2-4 | TRBV19 | TRBD2
TGTGCCAGCAGTGGCCCGTTTCCCTACAATGAGCAGTTCTTC | CASSGPFPYNEQFF | once | TRBJ2-1 | TRBV5-6 | -
TGTGCCAGCAGTCTGGTTCTAGATTATAGCAATCAGCCCCAGCATTTT | CASSLVLDYSNQPQHF | - | TRBJ1-5 | TRBV28 | -
TGCAGCGTTGAAGGTAGCGGGAGGCACTCCTACAATGAGCAGTTCTTC | CSVEGSGRHSYNEQFF | - | TRBJ2-1 | TRBV29-1 | TRBD2
TGTGCCAGCAGCTTATTCGGAACAGCGGCAGATACGCAGTATTTT | CASSLFGTAADTQYF | once | TRBJ2-3 | TRBV7-6 | -
TGCGCCAGCAGGGGGCGCACCCCCGTCCTGACTTTC | CASRGRTPVLTF | - | TRBJ2-6 | TRBV5-1 | -